This TCR beta chain is from a study of long-term antiretroviral therapy in people with HIV (dated by TCRdb to about 2022). A note on the overall study: Collection of the earliest samples took place about a decade ahead of the 2015 WHO recommendation for immediate ART, at a time when ART was typically delayed until CD4 counts fell. No cross-contamination during QIAcube processing turned up in test extractions that ran a monoclonal T-cell line alongside 33 polyclonal samples. The cohort contributed 150 to 200 cryopreserved PBMC samples from 30 adults with confirmed HIV infection, collected serially over a mean of approximately six years (range 1-12). Whether ART initiation and durable HIV suppression were associated with changes in peripheral blood TRB repertoire composition and diversity was tested in a retrospective serial study. Among the 30 or so participants with HIV, more than ten were female. The study at large found these results: The repertoire was dominated across all time points by expanded TRB clones identified before ART initiation, although this dominance was seen to fluctuate and to decrease in many PLHIV after ART. The samples were dated from about 2004 to 2017, and the ART regimens that were used may be less effective than current ART regimens. HIV repertoires had narrower CDR3 length ranges than controls, and the network structure suggested an antigen-experienced repertoire that shifted only slightly toward naive after ART. Starting ART was linked to a significant rise in TRB diversity, yet even with long-term ART the diversity remained significantly lower than in transplant donor controls. Inferences about post-ART repertoire changes are limited because no data were available on ART adherence, viral resistance or therapy changes. Owing to limited PBMC availability, only the TCR beta chain was sequenced, without alpha chain pairing. Because cell numbers in pre-ART samples were limited, unsorted PBMC were profiled instead of sorted CD4+ and CD8+ T cells.

To be included, a participant needed at least one PBMC sample from before ART initiation plus at least two post-ART samples. Every participant with HIV received treatment in the United States of America. Before DNA extraction, cryopreserved samples containing about 0.9-10 million PBMC were thawed and washed. At the time of the earliest PBMC sample, participants with HIV were aged between roughly 20 and 55 years. Per participant, PBMC samples came from 1-4 timepoints prior to ART initiation and 2-8 timepoints following ART initiation, for a median of 7 samples. For every participant, serial HIV viral load, CD4+ T-cell count, ART history and demographic data were obtained. Using a Qiagen kit on a QIAcube, genomic DNA was extracted from unsorted PBMC, with samples processed in batches of 12. The immunoSEQ hsTCRB v3.0 assay was used at survey level resolution to sequence the TRB variable region. TRB sequencing targeted a depth of 40,000-50,000 T-cell genomes per sample. An Illumina MiSeq with a v3 150-cycle kit was used to sequence the pooled TRB libraries. The authors processed their data as follows. Analysis of repertoires was carried out in R inside a reproducible Nextflow workflow spanning QC, data transformation and analysis. Custom analyses were implemented in LymphoSeq2, an R package for AIRR-Seq data exploration. A few samples yielding fewer than 5000 total TRB sequences were excluded, leaving around 190 analyzed HIV repertoires. Among the approximately 200 retained HIV repertoires, 55 to 60 were collected before ART initiation and roughly 130 after ART initiation. Repertoires were downsampled to 5000 TRB nucleotide sequences, with summary statistics averaged over 100 downsampling iterations. Only TRB sequences with CDR3 regions of at least seven amino acids were retained for analysis. A Shannon entropy-derived clonality score and the Gini coefficient were used to measure diversity. Repertoire networks linked the top 5000 CDR3 amino acid sequences whenever two sequences differed by an edit distance of one. GLIPH2 predicted antigen specificity groups and MHC restriction for TRB CDR3 amino acid sequences. To flag known associations with CMV, EBV, HIV or tissue antigens, CDR3 amino acid sequences were compared against VDJdb and McPAS-TCR. Pre-ART, post-ART and control groups were compared with Wilcoxon signed-rank tests and Holm-Bonferroni correction. TCRdb carries this immuneACCESS record with in-frame sequences only. Its versions omit some clonotypes, under half of them owing to an unresolved V gene in the studies checked, with the rest unexplained. V, J and clone size are those of that table, while D and trimming were read from the DNA. The sample yields approximately 19,000 clones; about 87% were counted once. The ten largest account for around 4% of the sample.

This clone was seen a few times. The target of this receptor is not known. No much larger clonotype is one base removed from it; base qualities were not supplied. The input for sequencing was unsorted PBMCs, taken 2.1 years after starting antiretroviral therapy. The sequence was obtained from a man aged 18 to 29 with HIV.

For the CDR3, the sequence is CASTSVVNTEAFF. The base sequence is TGTGCCAGCACGAGCGTTGTGAACACTGAAGCTTTCTTT. The chain joins TRBV2 to TRBJ1-1; no D gene call is confident. The germline V gene supplies CDR1 SNHLY and CDR2 FYNNEI. The CDR3, cysteine through phenylalanine, is 13 amino acids long. Of all the DNA, just the CDR3 is kept, 39 bases in frame from base 1. Trimming takes 7 bases from V and 0 bases from J, and the germline ends sit 9 bases apart.